This T cell receptor beta chain derives from a study of beta chain features in type 1 diabetes. This clone was picked up a small number of times. Its ends do not fully match the called genes, so a read error is possible. The germline gives CDR1 ENHRY, CDR2 SYGVKD. The CDR3 is 14 residues long. Expressed TCRB transcripts were sequenced because the entire RNA isolate underwent reverse transcription. Clones were sequenced by immunoSEQ multiplex PCR, and TCRdb holds only the in-frame ones, with some missing. The table lists about 320,000 clones, 12% to 15% of them singletons, with 6.7% in the top ten. The sequence derives from a man aged 30-40 years in good health. The gene calls are TRBV10-3 and TRBJ1-4; D is perhaps TRBD1 (5 bases). The sample comprised central memory CD4+ T cells from blood. This CDR3 is CASSATTSSGKLFF. In DNA form, the CDR3 reads TGTGCCAGCAGTGCAACCACCTCCTCAGGGAAACTGTTTTTT.